A selection of T cell receptor beta chains follows, all from one sample in a study of blood T cell repertoires in COVID-19. The data were produced by immunoSEQ multiplex PCR, yet TCRdb's version contains in-frame clones alone and is incomplete. Found here are about 98,000 clones, about 85% of them singletons; the top ten hold 3.5% to 5.5%. Sequenced input: peripheral blood. The receptors were gathered from a man between 70 and 80 years old with acute or convalescent COVID-19. Both conserved end residues are part of each CDR3. The D gene is left open where the match is weak. The size of a clone is reported for some rows only, either as once, few or many, or as a class for expanded clones.

j_gene: TRBJ1-1; v_gene: TRBV11-1; d_gene: .; abundance: .; CDR3nt: TGTGCCAGCAGCCCGGTACAGGGCCGGAACACTGAAGCTTTCTTT; CDR3aa: CASSPVQGRNTEAFF
j_gene: TRBJ2-2; v_gene: TRBV11-3; d_gene: .; abundance: once; CDR3nt: TGTGCCAGCAGCTTAGAAGTAGGGAGCACCGGGGAGCTGTTTTTT; CDR3aa: CASSLEVGSTGELFF
j_gene: TRBJ1-2; v_gene: TRBV5-1; d_gene: .; abundance: .; CDR3nt: TGCGCCAGCAGCTTCGAGGGCCGACGAGAGGGTGGCTACACCTTC; CDR3aa: CASSFEGRREGGYTF
j_gene: TRBJ1-5; v_gene: TRBV6-5; d_gene: .; abundance: .; CDR3nt: TGTGCCAGCAGTTCAGTCGGGGGTTCGGGTCAGCCCCAGCATTTT; CDR3aa: CASSSVGGSGQPQHF
j_gene: TRBJ1-4; v_gene: TRBV5-1; d_gene: .; abundance: .; CDR3nt: TGCGCCAGCAGCTTCACCCCGAAGACAGTAGTTAATGAAAAACTGTTTTTT; CDR3aa: CASSFTPKTVVNEKLFF
j_gene: TRBJ1-6; v_gene: TRBV11-1; d_gene: .; abundance: .; CDR3nt: TGTGCCAGCAGCTTATACTCCAGGGTTGGGTCACCCCTCCACTTT; CDR3aa: CASSLYSRVGSPLHF
j_gene: TRBJ1-2; v_gene: TRBV6-6; d_gene: .; abundance: few; CDR3nt: TGTGCCAGCAGTTACGGGCATAGTAACTATGGCTACACCTTC; CDR3aa: CASSYGHSNYGYTF
j_gene: TRBJ1-1; v_gene: TRBV15; d_gene: .; abundance: .; CDR3nt: TGTGCCACCAGCAGAGTATACGGGGAAGGAGGCCCTGAAGCTTTCTTT; CDR3aa: CATSRVYGEGGPEAFF
j_gene: TRBJ2-3; v_gene: TRBV25-1; d_gene: .; abundance: .; CDR3nt: TGTGCCAGCAGTGAATATGGCAGGGGTGGGGATACGCAGTATTTT; CDR3aa: CASSEYGRGGDTQYF
j_gene: TRBJ1-1; v_gene: TRBV5-4; d_gene: TRBD1; abundance: .; CDR3nt: TGTGCCAGCAGTCCGCCCGGGACAGGGGCTTCTGAAGCTTTCTTT; CDR3aa: CASSPPGTGASEAFF
j_gene: TRBJ2-7; v_gene: TRBV19; d_gene: .; abundance: .; CDR3nt: TGTGCCAGTAGCAAGTTGTTACAGCCCCACGAGCAGTACTTC; CDR3aa: CASSKLLQPHEQYF
j_gene: TRBJ1-1; v_gene: TRBV7-9; d_gene: .; abundance: .; CDR3nt: TGTGCCAGCAGCAAACCTATTGAAGCTTTCTTT; CDR3aa: CASSKPIEAFF
j_gene: TRBJ2-3; v_gene: TRBV5-1; d_gene: TRBD1; abundance: .; CDR3nt: TGCGCCAGCAGCTTGAAGGGGGCGGCAGATACGCAGTATTTT; CDR3aa: CASSLKGAADTQYF
j_gene: TRBJ2-2; v_gene: TRBV5-1; d_gene: .; abundance: .; CDR3nt: TGCGCCAGCAGCTTGGCAGGGGTGGCCGGGGAGCTGTTTTTT; CDR3aa: CASSLAGVAGELFF
j_gene: TRBJ1-2; v_gene: TRBV27; d_gene: TRBD1; abundance: .; CDR3nt: TGTGCCAGCAGTTTGACAGGGAGGAACTATGGCTACACCTTC; CDR3aa: CASSLTGRNYGYTF
j_gene: TRBJ2-5; v_gene: TRBV6-4; d_gene: .; abundance: .; CDR3nt: TGTGCCAGCAGTATACGGGAGCGCAGGGAGGCCCAGTACTTC; CDR3aa: CASSIRERREAQYF
j_gene: TRBJ1-1; v_gene: TRBV5-1; d_gene: TRBD1; abundance: .; CDR3nt: TGCGCCAGCAGCCCAGGGGGGAGAGCGAACACTGAAGCTTTCTTT; CDR3aa: CASSPGGRANTEAFF
j_gene: TRBJ1-6; v_gene: TRBV9; d_gene: TRBD1; abundance: .; CDR3nt: TGTGCCAGCAGCGCGCCGGGACAGGGTGATTCACCCCTCCACTTT; CDR3aa: CASSAPGQGDSPLHF
j_gene: TRBJ1-5; v_gene: TRBV5-1; d_gene: .; abundance: .; CDR3nt: TGCGCCAGCAGCTTGGAGCTGGGGGGTCAGCCCCAGCATTTT; CDR3aa: CASSLELGGQPQHF
j_gene: TRBJ1-6; v_gene: TRBV7-6; d_gene: TRBD1; abundance: .; CDR3nt: TGTGCCAGCAGCTTATCCTCAGGGGGCGCAACAAATTCACCCCTCCACTTT; CDR3aa: CASSLSSGGATNSPLHF
j_gene: TRBJ1-2; v_gene: TRBV5-6; d_gene: TRBD1; abundance: .; CDR3nt: TGTGCCAGCAGCTTTGGACAGGGGTATGGCTACACCTTC; CDR3aa: CASSFGQGYGYTF
j_gene: TRBJ2-7; v_gene: TRBV4-1; d_gene: .; abundance: .; CDR3nt: TGCGCCAGCAGCCAAGATCGGCAGGGGCATCGGGGGCAGTACTTC; CDR3aa: CASSQDRQGHRGQYF
j_gene: TRBJ1-1; v_gene: TRBV19; d_gene: TRBD1; abundance: .; CDR3nt: TGTGCCAGTAGTCCACAACAGGGGCCGGGGACTGAAGCTTTCTTT; CDR3aa: CASSPQQGPGTEAFF
j_gene: TRBJ1-2; v_gene: TRBV12-5; d_gene: .; abundance: .; CDR3nt: TGTGCTAGTGGTCCAGCGCTGGTCTATGGCTACACCTTC; CDR3aa: CASGPALVYGYTF
j_gene: TRBJ1-3; v_gene: TRBV18; d_gene: TRBD1; abundance: .; CDR3nt: TGTGCCAGCGCAGGGGGAGGCTCTGGAAACACCATATATTTT; CDR3aa: CASAGGGSGNTIYF
j_gene: TRBJ1-5; v_gene: TRBV19; d_gene: .; abundance: .; CDR3nt: TGTGCCAGTAGTAGCCAGGGGTCAAATCAGCCCCAGCATTTT; CDR3aa: CASSSQGSNQPQHF
j_gene: TRBJ2-5; v_gene: TRBV12-3/TRBV12-4; d_gene: .; abundance: .; CDR3nt: TGTGCCAGCTTATTTGCCAGCCAAGAGACCCAGTACTTC; CDR3aa: CASLFASQETQYF
j_gene: TRBJ1-3; v_gene: TRBV11-2; d_gene: .; abundance: .; CDR3nt: TGTGCCAGCAGCTTCGGGCAGGGGTGGACTGGAAACACCATATATTTT; CDR3aa: CASSFGQGWTGNTIYF
j_gene: TRBJ2-2; v_gene: TRBV18; d_gene: .; abundance: once; CDR3nt: TGTGCCAGCTCACAAAAGAGACAGACAGGACAGAACACCGGGGAGCTGTTTTTT; CDR3aa: CASSQKRQTGQNTGELFF
j_gene: TRBJ1-3; v_gene: TRBV6-6; d_gene: .; abundance: .; CDR3nt: TGTGCCAGCAGTTCGACAGGAGACAGCTCTGGAAACACCATATATTTT; CDR3aa: CASSSTGDSSGNTIYF
j_gene: TRBJ1-5; v_gene: TRBV6-5; d_gene: TRBD1; abundance: .; CDR3nt: TGTGCCAGCAGTTCCGGACAGGTTGATCAGCCCCAGCATTTT; CDR3aa: CASSSGQVDQPQHF
j_gene: TRBJ2-3; v_gene: TRBV11-3; d_gene: TRBD1; abundance: .; CDR3nt: TGTGCCAGCAGCCCCCGACAGGGGGCGACAGATACGCAGTATTTT; CDR3aa: CASSPRQGATDTQYF
j_gene: TRBJ1-6; v_gene: TRBV14; d_gene: .; abundance: .; CDR3nt: TGTGCCAGCAGCCACAGGGGACCCTCACCCCTCCACTTT; CDR3aa: CASSHRGPSPLHF
j_gene: TRBJ2-7; v_gene: TRBV5-4; d_gene: .; abundance: .; CDR3nt: TGTGCCAGCAGTCTCCGGGGTGCCTACGAGCAGTACTTC; CDR3aa: CASSLRGAYEQYF
j_gene: TRBJ2-5; v_gene: TRBV11-2; d_gene: .; abundance: .; CDR3nt: TGTGCCAGCAGCTTATTAGTACAGGTAGCACAAGAGACCCAGTACTTC; CDR3aa: CASSLLVQVAQETQYF
j_gene: TRBJ1-3; v_gene: TRBV10-3; d_gene: .; abundance: .; CDR3nt: TGTGCCATCAGCGCGATACAGGGCGCTGGAAACACCATATATTTT; CDR3aa: CAISAIQGAGNTIYF
j_gene: TRBJ2-5; v_gene: TRBV5-4; d_gene: .; abundance: .; CDR3nt: TGTGCCAGCAGCTTGATCTCTGTACAAGAGACCCAGTACTTC; CDR3aa: CASSLISVQETQYF
j_gene: TRBJ1-2; v_gene: TRBV28; d_gene: TRBD1; abundance: few; CDR3nt: TGTGCCAGCAGGCCAACAGGGGTTAACTATGGCTACACCTTC; CDR3aa: CASRPTGVNYGYTF
j_gene: TRBJ1-2; v_gene: TRBV18; d_gene: .; abundance: .; CDR3nt: TGTGCCAGCTCACCACGGCAGGATGGCTACACCTTC; CDR3aa: CASSPRQDGYTF
j_gene: TRBJ2-5; v_gene: TRBV28; d_gene: TRBD2; abundance: .; CDR3nt: TGTGCCAGCAGTCCGGGGGGAGCGGGGGAGGAGACCCAGTACTTC; CDR3aa: CASSPGGAGEETQYF
j_gene: TRBJ1-5; v_gene: TRBV10-3; d_gene: .; abundance: .; CDR3nt: TGTGCCATCAGCCGGGACAACAATCAGCCCCAGCATTTT; CDR3aa: CAISRDNNQPQHF
j_gene: TRBJ1-3; v_gene: TRBV2; d_gene: .; abundance: .; CDR3nt: TGTGCCAGCAGTGCAGGGGCAGGCTCTGGAAACACCATATATTTT; CDR3aa: CASSAGAGSGNTIYF
j_gene: TRBJ1-4; v_gene: TRBV25-1; d_gene: .; abundance: once; CDR3nt: TGTGCCAGCAGTCCCCACAGGGAAGGGATAGGTGAAAAACTGTTTTTT; CDR3aa: CASSPHREGIGEKLFF
j_gene: TRBJ2-5; v_gene: TRBV4-1; d_gene: TRBD2; abundance: .; CDR3nt: TGCGCCAGCAGCCAACCGACTAGCGGGGGGGAGACCCAGTACTTC; CDR3aa: CASSQPTSGGETQYF
j_gene: TRBJ1-2; v_gene: TRBV18; d_gene: .; abundance: .; CDR3nt: TGTGCCAGCTCACCCACAGGGAGGGGCTATGGCTACACCTTC; CDR3aa: CASSPTGRGYGYTF
j_gene: TRBJ2-3; v_gene: TRBV2; d_gene: .; abundance: once; CDR3nt: TGTGCCAGCAGTGACAGGGGGGCCGGCGCAGATACGCAGTATTTT; CDR3aa: CASSDRGAGADTQYF
j_gene: TRBJ2-5; v_gene: TRBV28; d_gene: TRBD2; abundance: .; CDR3nt: TGTGCCAGCAGACCGGCGGGGGGAAAGGGGCCAGGAGAGACCCAGTACTTC; CDR3aa: CASRPAGGKGPGETQYF
j_gene: TRBJ2-1; v_gene: TRBV4-2; d_gene: TRBD2; abundance: once; CDR3nt: TGTGCCAGCAGCCTGAGCGGGGGGGGCCCCGATGAGCAGTTCTTC; CDR3aa: CASSLSGGGPDEQFF
j_gene: TRBJ2-3; v_gene: TRBV4-1; d_gene: TRBD2; abundance: .; CDR3nt: TGCGCCAGCAGCCAAGAATCGAGCGGGGGGAGGGCAGATACGCAGTATTTT; CDR3aa: CASSQESSGGRADTQYF
j_gene: TRBJ1-5; v_gene: TRBV24-1; d_gene: .; abundance: .; CDR3nt: TGTGCCACCAGTGAGGGAGGTGGCACTCAGCCCCAGCATTTT; CDR3aa: CATSEGGGTQPQHF
j_gene: TRBJ2-2; v_gene: TRBV6-4; d_gene: TRBD2; abundance: .; CDR3nt: TGTGCCAGCAGTTACAGCGGGGGAGCAAGCGGGGAGCTGTTTTTT; CDR3aa: CASSYSGGASGELFF
j_gene: TRBJ1-5; v_gene: TRBV5-4; d_gene: .; abundance: .; CDR3nt: TGTGCCAGCAGCTCAGGACAGAATCAGCCCCAGCATTTT; CDR3aa: CASSSGQNQPQHF
j_gene: TRBJ1-3; v_gene: TRBV27; d_gene: .; abundance: .; CDR3nt: TGTGCCAGCAGTGCTAGGGAGGGCGACACCATATATTTT; CDR3aa: CASSAREGDTIYF
j_gene: TRBJ1-2; v_gene: TRBV4-2; d_gene: TRBD1; abundance: few; CDR3nt: TGTGCCAGCAGCCAAGCAATACAGGGGAATATAGGGGGCTACACCTTC; CDR3aa: CASSQAIQGNIGGYTF